These 20 T cell receptor beta chains were all obtained from the same sample, sequenced in a study of cytomegalovirus exposure and HLA in healthy donors. PCR involved 60 Vbeta and 13 Jbeta primers. Repertoires were generated with immunoSEQ multiplex PCR, while TCRdb's copy carries only in-frame clones and drops some. The profile shows about 130,000 clones, roughly two thirds of them singletons. The sequencing input was PBMCs. All receptors come from a man aged 25-45 years in good health and CMV-seropositive.

The sample holds one count of this clone. CDR3: CASRQDRGRPDTQYF. The CDR3 bases are TGTGCCAGCAGACAGGACAGGGGAAGGCCAGATACGCAGTATTTT. This chain connects TRBV7-2 to TRBJ2-3; 9 bases map to TRBD1. The CDR3 has 15 residues. Trimming removed 6 bases from V and 4 bases from J; junction bases left unmatched: 8. CDR1 is SGHTA and CDR2 is FQGNSA in the germline V gene.

The V call is TRBV28, the J call TRBJ2-3; 14 bases line up with TRBD2. Looked up from germline, CDR1 is MDHEN and CDR2 is SYDVKM. The J segment lost 2 bases and the V segment lost 5 bases, leaving 3 bases of the junction unmatched. The CDR3 is 16 residues long. CDR3 sequence: CASSPGLAGVTDTQYF. In nucleotides, the CDR3 is TGTGCCAGCAGTCCGGGACTAGCGGGAGTCACAGATACGCAGTATTTT.

As for this clone: Other DNA sequences within the sample encode an identical CDR3. The V gene is TRBV28, the J gene TRBJ1-2; the match to TRBD1 covers 7 bases. Germline V CDR1 and CDR2: MDHEN, SYDVKM. V trimming: 7 bases; J trimming: 2 bases; junction bases outside the gene matches: 10. The CDR3 runs to 15 residues. The CDR3 spells CASTLPGDSNYGYTF. The CDR3 coding sequence is TGTGCCAGCACCCTGCCTGGGGACAGCAACTATGGCTACACCTTC.

This sequence joins TRBV15 and TRBJ1-2; D uncertain. Germline CDR1 and CDR2: LNHNV and YYDKDF (reference sequence). Trimming pared 4 bases from V and 1 base from J, leaving 4 bases between. The CDR3 is 12 residues long. CDR3 bases: TGTGCCACCAGCAATCTTAACTATGGCTACACCTTC. Translation gives CATSNLNYGYTF.

The chain is built from TRBV28 and TRBJ2-1; TRBD2 matches 7 bases. Looked up from germline, CDR1 is MDHEN and CDR2 is SYDVKM. Losses at the gene ends were 5 bases for V and 15 bases for J; bases not matched to a gene: 10. The CDR3 sequence is 12 residues long. CDR3 sequence (DNA): TGTGCCAGCAGTACCCAAACTAGCGTCGCGTTCTTC. Amino acids: CASSTQTSVAFF. Drawing the rest from reference TRBV28 and TRBJ2-1, the complete variable domain is DVKVTQSSRYLVKRTGEKVFLECVQDMDHENMFWYRQDPGLGLRLIYFSYDVKMKEKGDIPEGYSVSREKKERFSLILESASTNQTSMYLCASSTQTSVAFFGPGTRLTVL.

This chain joins TRBV5-1 and TRBJ1-1, with 7 bases lining up with TRBD1. Looked up from germline, CDR1 is SGHRS and CDR2 is YFSETQ. With 3 bases clipped from V and 4 bases from J, the junction kept 9 bases outside the gene matches. CDR3 length: 15 residues. The CDR3 loop reads CASSYLTGSGTEAFF. The CDR3 DNA reads as TGCGCCAGCAGCTACCTGACAGGGTCGGGCACTGAAGCTTTCTTT.

This clone was seen just once. The rearrangement joins TRBV28 to TRBJ2-7; 9 bases map to TRBD1. With 5 bases clipped from V and 13 bases from J, the junction kept 9 bases outside the gene matches. The CDR3 has 12 amino acids. Germline V lookup: CDR1 MDHEN, CDR2 SYDVKM. The CDR3 reads CASSPQDRGIYF. CDR3 bases: TGTGCCAGCAGTCCACAAGACAGGGGGATATACTTC.

This clone appeared a few times. The CDR3 reads CASSELGTSVPDTQYF. CDR3 coding DNA: TGTGCCAGCAGTGAACTCGGGACTAGCGTCCCAGATACGCAGTATTTT. The chain carries TRBV2 and TRBJ2-3; 10 nucleotides line up with TRBD2. The CDR3 covers 16 residues. CDR1 and CDR2 from the germline V gene are SNHLY and FYNNEI. Germline trimming cut 2 bases from V and 4 bases from J; bases unmatched to any gene: 6.

The chain uses TRBV9 and TRBJ2-1; 10 nucleotides line up with TRBD2. Trimming removed 4 bases from V and 1 base from J; junction bases left unmatched: 2. The germline V gene encodes CDR1 SGDLS and CDR2 YYNGEE. This CDR3 is 15 amino acids long. The CDR3 region is CASSPAGGSYNEQFF. CDR3 DNA: TGTGCCAGCAGCCCAGCGGGAGGGTCCTACAATGAGCAGTTCTTC. The whole variable domain, filled in from reference TRBV9 and TRBJ2-1, reads DSGVTQTPKHLITATGQRVTLRCSPRSGDLSVYWYQQSLDQGLQFLIQYYNGEERAKGNILERFSAQQFPDLHSELNLSSLELGDSALYFCASSPAGGSYNEQFFGPGTRLTVL.

The V gene is TRBV5-1, the J gene TRBJ1-2; D remains ambiguous. The V and J ends lost 0 bases and 8 bases respectively, with 8 bases between them. The CDR3 sequence is 12 residues long. Per the germline V gene, CDR1 is SGHRS and CDR2 is YFSETQ. CDR3 protein: CASSLGYGGYTF. The CDR3, as DNA: TGCGCCAGCAGCTTGGGTTACGGGGGCTACACCTTC.

This clone was observed a few times. The chain uses TRBV6-1 and TRBJ2-3; TRBD2 aligns across 7 bases. The CDR3 has 17 residues. J lost 3 bases, V lost 2 bases, and 11 bases had no gene match. CDR1 MNHNS and CDR2 SASEGT come from the germline V gene. The CDR3 coding sequence is TGTGCCAGCAGTGAATGGGGGTCGGGGGGTCGGACAGATACGCAGTATTTT. It is translated as CASSEWGSGGRTDTQYF.

The CDR3 nucleotides read TGTGCCAGCTCACCAACCACAGGAAGCACCGGGGAGCTGTTTTTT. This sequence encodes CASSPTTGSTGELFF. The chain has TRBV18 and TRBJ2-2, with a weak D call TRBD1 (5 bases). The length of the CDR3 is 15 residues. V was cut by 2 bases and J by 4 bases, with 11 bases left in between. The germline gives CDR1 KGHSH, CDR2 LQKENI.

This chain links TRBV5-4 with TRBJ2-5, with no clear D. This CDR3 is 14 amino acids long. Trimming removed 1 base from V and 4 bases from J, with 11 bases in between. In germline, CDR1 is SGHNT, CDR2 YYREEE (reference sequence). CDR3 protein: CASSLTSSGETQYF. The CDR3 DNA sequence: TGTGCCAGCAGCTTGACGTCTAGTGGAGAGACCCAGTACTTC.

V gene TRBV10-3 combines with J gene TRBJ2-2; TRBD2 matches 8 bases. The CDR3 covers 16 residues. CDR1 is ENHRY and CDR2 is SYGVKD in the germline V gene. J was trimmed by 4 bases and V by 5 bases; bases with no gene match: 9. CDR3 in amino acids: CAISSPPGGPTGELFF. CDR3 nucleotide sequence: TGTGCCATCAGTTCCCCCCCGGGAGGGCCCACCGGGGAGCTGTTTTTT.

The V gene is TRBV7-2, the J gene TRBJ1-2; the D gene is possibly TRBD1 (5 bases). CDR3 length: 15 residues. V gave up 1 base and J gave up 5 bases, with 14 bases separating them. CDR1 is SGHTA, CDR2 FQGNSA, per germline. CDR3 nucleotides: TGTGCCAGCAGCTTAGTATGGCAGGGAGGGTATGGCTACACCTTC. Protein product: CASSLVWQGGYGYTF.

The CDR3 region is CASGLAGSYEQYF. DNA for the CDR3: TGTGCCAGTGGACTAGCGGGCAGCTACGAGCAGTACTTC. This sequence joins TRBV2 and TRBJ2-7; 11 bases agree with TRBD2. Germline V gene data show CDR1 as SNHLY and CDR2 as FYNNEI. The CDR3 is 13 residues long. The junction had 4 bases not matched to a gene; V was cut back by 9 bases and J by 3 bases.

This clone showed up just a few times. J is TRBJ1-1 and V is TRBV18, with 10 bases that match TRBD1. Trimming removed 5 bases from V and 3 bases from J; junction bases left unmatched: 3. This CDR3 is built from 14 residues. Looked up from germline, CDR1 is KGHSH and CDR2 is LQKENI. The CDR3, as DNA: TGTGCCAGCTCAGCGGGGACAGGGGACACTGAAGCTTTCTTT. Translating gives CASSAGTGDTEAFF. The full variable domain, completed using reference TRBV18 and TRBJ1-1, is NAGVMQNPRHLVRRRGQEARLRCSPMKGHSHVYWYRQLPEEGLKFMVYLQKENIIDESGMPKERFSAEFPKEGPSILRIQQVVRGDSAAYFCASSAGTGDTEAFFGQGTRLTVV.

The J gene is TRBJ2-2, the V gene TRBV19; D perhaps matches TRBD2 (6 bases). This CDR3 has 13 residues. V was cut by 6 bases and J by 1 base, with 6 bases left in between. The V gene's germline CDR1 is LNHDA and CDR2 SQIVND (reference sequence). For the CDR3, the DNA is TGTGCCAGTAGCGGGGGGAACACCGGGGAGCTGTTTTTT. This codes for CASSGGNTGELFF.

The rearrangement links TRBV6-5 to TRBJ2-5, with 7 bases fitting TRBD1. There are 16 residues in the CDR3. The V segment lost 0 bases and the J segment 1 base; nucleotides outside the gene matches: 5. CDR1 and CDR2 (germline): MNHEY, SVGAGI. The CDR3 spells CASSYSWTGFQETQYF. CDR3 nucleotide sequence: TGTGCCAGCAGTTACTCGTGGACAGGCTTCCAAGAGACCCAGTACTTC.

This clone was seen more than once but under ten times. The V and J genes are TRBV5-1 and TRBJ2-7; D call uncertain. The CDR3 loop spans 15 amino acids. V gave up 0 bases and J gave up 6 bases, with 16 bases separating them. Germline V gene lookup returns CDR1 SGHRS and CDR2 YFSETQ. The CDR3 DNA is TGCGCCAGCAGCTTGGCAGGTCTCGCCCTTTCCGAGCAGTACTTC. Translation gives CASSLAGLALSEQYF.